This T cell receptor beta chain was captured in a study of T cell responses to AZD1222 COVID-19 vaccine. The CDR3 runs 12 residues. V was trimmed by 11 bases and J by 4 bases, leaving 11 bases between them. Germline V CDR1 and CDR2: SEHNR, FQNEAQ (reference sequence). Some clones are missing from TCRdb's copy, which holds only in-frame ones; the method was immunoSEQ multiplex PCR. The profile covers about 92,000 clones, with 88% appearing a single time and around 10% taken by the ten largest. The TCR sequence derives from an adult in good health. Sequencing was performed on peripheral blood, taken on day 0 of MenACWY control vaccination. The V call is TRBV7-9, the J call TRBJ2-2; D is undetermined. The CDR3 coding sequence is TGTGCCGGTGGAGTTGGCACCGGGGAGCTGTTTTTT. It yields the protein CAGGVGTGELFF.